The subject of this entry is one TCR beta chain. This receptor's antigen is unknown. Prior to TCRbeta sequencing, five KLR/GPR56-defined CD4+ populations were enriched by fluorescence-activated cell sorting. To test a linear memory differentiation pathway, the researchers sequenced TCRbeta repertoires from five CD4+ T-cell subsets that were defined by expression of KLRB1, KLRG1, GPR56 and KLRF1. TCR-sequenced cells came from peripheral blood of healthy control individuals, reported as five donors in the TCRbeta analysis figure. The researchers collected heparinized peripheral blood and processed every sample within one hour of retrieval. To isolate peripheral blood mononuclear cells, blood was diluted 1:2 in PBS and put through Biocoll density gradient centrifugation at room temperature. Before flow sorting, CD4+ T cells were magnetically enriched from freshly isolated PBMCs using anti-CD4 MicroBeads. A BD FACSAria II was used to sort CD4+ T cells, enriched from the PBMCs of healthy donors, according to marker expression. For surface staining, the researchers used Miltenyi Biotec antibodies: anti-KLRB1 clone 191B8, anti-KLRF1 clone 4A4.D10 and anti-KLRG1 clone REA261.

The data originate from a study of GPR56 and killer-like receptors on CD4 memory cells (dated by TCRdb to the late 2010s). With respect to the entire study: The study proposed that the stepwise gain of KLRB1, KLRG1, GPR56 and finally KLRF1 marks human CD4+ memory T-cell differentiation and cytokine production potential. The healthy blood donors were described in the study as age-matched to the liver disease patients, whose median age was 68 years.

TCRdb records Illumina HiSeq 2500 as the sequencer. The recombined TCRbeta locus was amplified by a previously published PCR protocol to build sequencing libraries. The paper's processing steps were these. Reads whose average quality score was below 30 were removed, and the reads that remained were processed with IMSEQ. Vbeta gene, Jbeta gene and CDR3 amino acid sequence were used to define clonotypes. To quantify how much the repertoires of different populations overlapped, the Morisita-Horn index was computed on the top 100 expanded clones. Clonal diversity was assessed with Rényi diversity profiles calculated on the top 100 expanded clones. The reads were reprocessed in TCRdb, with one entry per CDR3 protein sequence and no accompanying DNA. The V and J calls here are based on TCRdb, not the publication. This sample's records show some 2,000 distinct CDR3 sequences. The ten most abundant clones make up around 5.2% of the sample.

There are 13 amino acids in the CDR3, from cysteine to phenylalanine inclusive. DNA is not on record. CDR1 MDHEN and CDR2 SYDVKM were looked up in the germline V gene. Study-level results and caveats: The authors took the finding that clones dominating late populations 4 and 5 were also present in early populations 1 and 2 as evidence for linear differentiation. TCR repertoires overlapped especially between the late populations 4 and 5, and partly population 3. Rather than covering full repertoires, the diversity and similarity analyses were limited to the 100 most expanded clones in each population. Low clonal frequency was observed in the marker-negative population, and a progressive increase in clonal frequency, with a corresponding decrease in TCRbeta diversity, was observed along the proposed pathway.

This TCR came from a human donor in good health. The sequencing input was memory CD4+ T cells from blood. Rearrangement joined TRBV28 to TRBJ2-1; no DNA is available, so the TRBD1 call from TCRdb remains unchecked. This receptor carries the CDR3 CASSSDSSNEQFF.